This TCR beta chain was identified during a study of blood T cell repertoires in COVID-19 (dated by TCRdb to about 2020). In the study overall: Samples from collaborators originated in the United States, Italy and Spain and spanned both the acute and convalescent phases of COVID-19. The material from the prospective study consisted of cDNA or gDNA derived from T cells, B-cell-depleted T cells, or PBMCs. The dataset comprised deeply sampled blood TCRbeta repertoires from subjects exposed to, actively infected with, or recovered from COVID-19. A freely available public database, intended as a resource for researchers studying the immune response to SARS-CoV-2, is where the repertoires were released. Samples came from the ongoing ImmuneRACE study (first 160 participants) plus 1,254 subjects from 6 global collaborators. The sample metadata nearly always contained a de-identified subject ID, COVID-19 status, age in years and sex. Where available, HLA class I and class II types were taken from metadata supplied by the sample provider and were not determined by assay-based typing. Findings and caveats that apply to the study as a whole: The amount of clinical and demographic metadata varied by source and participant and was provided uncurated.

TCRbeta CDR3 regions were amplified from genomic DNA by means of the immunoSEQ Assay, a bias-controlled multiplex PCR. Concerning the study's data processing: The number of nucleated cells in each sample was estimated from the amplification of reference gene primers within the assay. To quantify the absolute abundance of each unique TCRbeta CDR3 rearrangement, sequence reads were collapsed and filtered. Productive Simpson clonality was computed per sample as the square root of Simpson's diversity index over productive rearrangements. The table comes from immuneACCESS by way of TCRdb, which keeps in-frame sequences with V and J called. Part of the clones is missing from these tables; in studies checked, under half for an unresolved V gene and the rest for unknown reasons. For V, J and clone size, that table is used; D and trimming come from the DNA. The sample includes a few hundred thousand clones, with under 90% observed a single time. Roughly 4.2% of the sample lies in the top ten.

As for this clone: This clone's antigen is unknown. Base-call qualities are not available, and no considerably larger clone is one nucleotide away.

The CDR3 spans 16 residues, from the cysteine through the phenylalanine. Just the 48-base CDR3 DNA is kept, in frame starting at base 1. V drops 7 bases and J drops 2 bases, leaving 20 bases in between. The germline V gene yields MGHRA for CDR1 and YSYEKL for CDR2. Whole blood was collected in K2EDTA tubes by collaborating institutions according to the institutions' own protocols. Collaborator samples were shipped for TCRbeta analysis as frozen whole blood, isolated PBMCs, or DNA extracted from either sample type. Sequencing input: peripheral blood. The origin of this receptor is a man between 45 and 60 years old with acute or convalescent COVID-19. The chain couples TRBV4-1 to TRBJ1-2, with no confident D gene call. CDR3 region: CASTPWQAQTNYGYTF. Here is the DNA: TGCGCCAGCACCCCCTGGCAGGCCCAGACCAACTATGGCTACACCTTC.